This T cell receptor beta chain is drawn from a study of shared T cell receptors in the human thymus. V was clipped by 5 bases and J by 6 bases; unmatched bases: 11. CDR1 SEHNR and CDR2 FQNEAQ come from the germline V gene (reference sequence). This CDR3 is built from 15 residues. TCRdb's table, derived via immunoSEQ multiplex PCR, lists solely in-frame clones and lacks some. Counted here are over 650,000 clones, more than 70% occurring once; the ten biggest clones make up just under 0.0095%. These same records also appear under a second study, on human thymus T cells. This second report adds: Donors consisted of healthy Finnish infants (having corrective surgery for congenital heart defects). Thymus tissue for the work was resected from patients undergoing corrective heart surgery. Thymic and blood repertoires appeared to show biased V and J gene usage. Thymic repertoires overlap heavily among unrelated individuals, related research has reported.

Sequencing was done on a sample of thymocytes. The rearrangement uses TRBV7-9 and TRBJ2-7; 9 bases fit TRBD1. The TCR sequence derives from a boy less than two years old with a congenital heart defect. CDR3 coding DNA: TGTGCCAGCAGCCCGTCCGGGACAGGGTCATTCGAGCAGTACTTC. Its translation is CASSPSGTGSFEQYF.